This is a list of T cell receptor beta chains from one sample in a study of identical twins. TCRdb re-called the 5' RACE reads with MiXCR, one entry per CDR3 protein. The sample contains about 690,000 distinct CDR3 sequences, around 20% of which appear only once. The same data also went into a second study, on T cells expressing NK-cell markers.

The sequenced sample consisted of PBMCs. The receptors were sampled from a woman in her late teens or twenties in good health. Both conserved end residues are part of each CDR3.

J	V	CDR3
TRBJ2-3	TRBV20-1	CSAQNPGLEAADTQYF
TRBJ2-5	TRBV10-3	CAISESDWGSETQYF
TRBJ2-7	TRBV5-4	CASSLPGTYEQYF
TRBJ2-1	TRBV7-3	CASSLTLAGGPSEQFF
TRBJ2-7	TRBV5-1	CASSLPTFTYEQYF
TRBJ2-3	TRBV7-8	CASSQREGQGRDTQYF
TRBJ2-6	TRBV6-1	CASSRALGANVLTF
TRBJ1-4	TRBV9	CASSVGQGGEKLFF
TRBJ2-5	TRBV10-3	CAISEPGLVEETQYF
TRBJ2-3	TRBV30	CAWTASGDTDTQYF
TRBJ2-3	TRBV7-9	CATLTDTQYF
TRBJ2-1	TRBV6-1	CASSEDLLQFF
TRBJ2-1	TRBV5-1	CASSYRGPDEQFF
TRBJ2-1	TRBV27	CASSLSESNEQFF
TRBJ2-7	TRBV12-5	CASALGQSSYEQYF
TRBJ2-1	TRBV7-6	CASSQFDMNEQFF
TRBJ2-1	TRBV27	CASRYRGPSYNEQFF
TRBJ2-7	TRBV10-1	CASSESKGTRYEQYF
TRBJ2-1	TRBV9	CASSVGLAGINVLVEQFF
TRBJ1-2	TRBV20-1	CSARAVDRGGGYTF
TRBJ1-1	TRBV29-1	CSVGALRRTEAFF
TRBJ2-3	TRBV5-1	CASSTQPHDTQYF
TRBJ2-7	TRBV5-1	CASSLAIGRVTYEQYF
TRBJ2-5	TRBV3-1	CASSQVRRGATQYF
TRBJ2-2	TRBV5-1	CASSSTPGLAGGPLAGELFF
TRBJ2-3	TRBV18	CASSPTSGDTDTQYF
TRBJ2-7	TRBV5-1	CASKAGSSYEQYF
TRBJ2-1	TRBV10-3	CAISVGLAEGIEQFF
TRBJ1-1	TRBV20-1	CSAMVDMNTEAFF
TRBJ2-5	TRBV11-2	CASSARLDVETQYF
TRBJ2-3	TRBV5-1	CASSLAQGATDTQYF
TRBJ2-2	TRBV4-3	CASSQAAGQGYVGELFF
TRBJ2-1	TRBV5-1	CASSLVRGAGEQFF
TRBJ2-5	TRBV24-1	CATSDGGGEQETQYF
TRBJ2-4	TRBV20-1	CSARLAGSVGIQYF
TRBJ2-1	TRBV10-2	CASSEALVRREQFF
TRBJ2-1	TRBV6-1	CASTLTTSGGTEQFF
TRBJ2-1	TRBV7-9	CASSLTGLGDNEQFF
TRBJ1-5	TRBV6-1	CASSSSTYQPQHF
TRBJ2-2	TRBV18	CASSGQETGELFF
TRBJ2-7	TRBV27	CASSSRQGSHEQYF
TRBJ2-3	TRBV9	CASSVGGTPQYF
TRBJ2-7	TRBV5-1	CASSLASGKAYEQYF
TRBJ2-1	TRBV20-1	CSASQGGPGREQFF
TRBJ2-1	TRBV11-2	CASSFNQGQVNEQFF
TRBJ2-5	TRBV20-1	CSARERGSQETQYF
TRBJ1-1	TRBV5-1	CASSSRAPGRAFF
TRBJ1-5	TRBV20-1	CSAAPWGQPQHF
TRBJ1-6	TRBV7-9	CASSPGTFNSPLHF
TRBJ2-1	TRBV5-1	CASAAAGEPRGEQFF
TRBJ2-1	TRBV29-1	CSANARGGIYNEQFF